The 31 T cell receptor beta chains below were found in one sample sequenced in a study of blood T cells in healthy people across ages. A second PCR of roughly 7 to 11 cycles used a sample-barcoded 5' primer and a J-beta primer mix. Via MiXCR, TCRdb re-called the 5' RACE reads, giving one row per CDR3 protein. The table includes about 1.1 million distinct CDR3 sequences, more than 30% detected once. The sample consisted of blood. The receptors originated from a man aged 18 to 29 in good health.

This clonotype has a handful of counts. The chain links TRBV10-3 to TRBJ2-3; D is perhaps TRBD1 (5 bases). V shed 6 bases and J shed 0 bases, with 10 bases lying between them. The CDR3 runs to 14 residues. Germline CDR1 reads ENHRY; CDR2 reads SYGVKD. The CDR3 bases are TGTGCCATCAGCACGAGACAGAGCACAGATACGCAGTATTTT. It specifies CAISTRQSTDTQYF.

V is TRBV15 and J is TRBJ1-1; maybe TRBD1 (5 bases). The germline V gene encodes CDR1 LNHNV and CDR2 YYDKDF (reference sequence). The V end lost 0 bases, the J end lost 7 bases, and 6 bases lay between the germline ends. The CDR3 sequence is 12 residues long. The CDR3 here is CATSRDQGEAFF. The CDR3 DNA reads as TGTGCCACCAGCAGAGATCAGGGTGAAGCTTTCTTT.

The rearrangement joins TRBV25-1 to TRBJ1-2; 9 nucleotides align to TRBD1. There are 14 residues in the CDR3. J gave up 6 bases and V 7 bases, and 9 bases lay outside the gene matches. Germline assignment: CDR1 MGHDK and CDR2 SYGVNS. CDR3 in DNA: TGTGCCAGCACTTCCCCGGGACAGGGACATGGCTACACCTTC. This sequence encodes CASTSPGQGHGYTF.

The chain couples TRBV14 to TRBJ2-6; D not resolved. The CDR3 consists of 14 residues. Germline CDR1 is SGHDN and CDR2 is FVKESK. Trimming cost V 8 bases and J 0 bases, with 8 bases left between them. The CDR3 DNA follows: TGTGCCAGCGAGATGACCTCTGGGGCCAACGTCCTGACTTTC. This sequence encodes CASEMTSGANVLTF.

To note about this clonotype: Possible read error: a much larger clone is one base away. V is TRBV4-3 and J is TRBJ2-3; D gene uncertain. With 3 bases removed from V and 2 bases from J, the gap between germline ends came to 18 bases. Looked up from germline, CDR1 is LGHNA and CDR2 is YSLEER. The CDR3 covers 17 residues. CDR3 loop: CASSQTPVPKNTDTQYF. CDR3 nucleotide sequence: TGCGCCAGCAGCCAGACCCCAGTCCCAAAAAACACAGATACGCAGTATTTT.

V gene TRBV2 combines with J gene TRBJ1-1; no firm D call. The CDR3 extends over 14 amino acids. The V end lost 7 bases, the J end lost 6 bases, and 18 bases lay between the germline ends. CDR1 is SNHLY and CDR2 is FYNNEI in the germline V gene. CDR3 bases: TGTGCCAGCACTACCAACGGTGGGTCCGCTGAAGCTTTCTTT. The encoded protein is CASTTNGGSAEAFF.

This clonotype was counted a few times. The chain uses TRBV6-5 and TRBJ1-2, with D perhaps matching TRBD1 (5 bases). Germline V gene data show CDR1 as MNHEY and CDR2 as SVGAGI. Trimming pared 2 bases from V and 10 bases from J, leaving 11 bases between. The CDR3 covers 12 residues. CDR3 in DNA: TGTGCCAGCAGTTACACGGGGCAGGACTACACCTTC. Its translation: CASSYTGQDYTF.

This clonotype was counted ten times or more. The genes are TRBV7-2 and TRBJ1-1; unclear D gene. The CDR3 contains 13 residues. V dropped 5 bases and J dropped 4 bases, with 11 bases sitting between them. Germline CDR1 reads SGHTA; CDR2 reads FQGNSA. The CDR3 loop is CASSITGGTEAFF. CDR3 sequence (DNA): TGTGCCAGCAGCATAACCGGTGGCACTGAAGCTTTCTTT.

This chain links TRBV6-5 with TRBJ2-1; tentatively, D is TRBD1 (5 bases). The CDR3 runs 14 residues. Germline V CDR1 and CDR2: MNHEY, SVGAGI. The germline V and J ends were trimmed by 4 bases and 6 bases, with 13 bases remaining between them. The CDR3 sequence is CASSFRQGFNEQFF. The CDR3 DNA sequence: TGTGCCAGCAGTTTCAGGCAGGGTTTCAATGAGCAGTTCTTC.

The chain joins TRBV3-1 to TRBJ2-6, with D possibly TRBD1 on 5 matching bases. The CDR3 is made up of 17 amino acids. The V and J ends lost 4 bases and 0 bases respectively, with 13 bases between them. Per the germline V gene, CDR1 is LGHDT and CDR2 is YNNKEL (reference sequence). The DNA of the CDR3 is TGTGCCAGCAGCCCCAGGGCCATGAGCTCTGGGGCCAACGTCCTGACTTTC. Translated: CASSPRAMSSGANVLTF.

Remarks on this clonotype: A read error is possible here, since a much larger clone lies one base away. The chain employs TRBV29-1 and TRBJ2-7, with no clear D. Germline V gene lookup returns CDR1 SQVTM and CDR2 ANQGSEA. The CDR3 contains 11 residues. CDR3 nucleotide sequence: TGCAACGTTGAAGTTGTAGACGAGCAGTACTTC. This gives the protein CNVEVVDEQYF.

The chain links TRBV5-1 to TRBJ2-3; TRBD2 matches 7 bases. The germline CDR1 and CDR2 sequences are SGHRS and YFSETQ. J lost 5 bases, V lost 4 bases, and 13 bases had no gene match. CDR3 length: 16 amino acids. CDR3 loop: CASSPPGRGSKDTQYF. The CDR3 DNA follows: TGCGCCAGCAGCCCCCCCGGGCGGGGGTCGAAAGATACGCAGTATTTT.

V gene TRBV20-1 combines with J gene TRBJ2-7; 10 positions agree with TRBD1. The CDR3 runs 16 residues. V was clipped by 5 bases and J by 0 bases; unmatched bases: 10. Looked up from germline, CDR1 is DFQATT and CDR2 is SNEGSKA (reference sequence). Here the CDR3 reads CSARDRGYSSSYEQYF. CDR3 DNA sequence: TGCAGTGCTCGGGACAGGGGATACTCAAGCTCCTACGAGCAGTACTTC.

Only one count was recorded for this clonotype. Possible read error: a much larger clone is one base away. The CDR3 does not close with the conserved phenylalanine or tryptophan, likely indicating a read error. The rearrangement uses TRBV2 and TRBJ2-3; the D is unclear. Trimming shortened V by 11 bases and J by 4 bases, and 19 bases separated the two germline ends. The CDR3 spans 14 residues. Germline-derived CDR1 and CDR2 are SNHLY and FYNNEI. CDR3 region: CASRTSLHSDTQYL. The CDR3 coding sequence is TGTGCCTCCCGGACCAGTCTACATTCAGATACGCAGTATTTG.

V usage is TRBV5-5 and J usage is TRBJ2-3, with 10 bases that match TRBD1. The V segment lost 4 bases and the J segment 3 bases; nucleotides outside the gene matches: 11. Germline-derived CDR1 and CDR2 are SGHKS and YYEKEE (reference sequence). The CDR3 contains 17 residues. The CDR3 protein is CASSQLLRTGGTDTQYF. The DNA for the CDR3 is TGTGCCAGCAGCCAACTCCTCCGGACAGGGGGAACAGATACGCAGTATTTT.

This clonotype has a handful of counts. This chain joins TRBV10-3 and TRBJ2-5; no clear D. Germline lookup yields CDR1 ENHRY and CDR2 SYGVKD. The CDR3 is 13 amino acids. The V end was cut by 10 bases, the J end by 2 bases, with 14 bases between. CDR3 sequence reads: CATLPDTQETQYF. CDR3 nucleotide sequence: TGTGCCACCCTACCTGACACACAAGAGACCCAGTACTTC.

This clonotype was seen only a few times. Its ends do not fully match the called genes, so a read error is possible. This sequence joins TRBV7-7 and TRBJ2-1; TRBD1 matches at 8 bases. The CDR3 runs 15 residues. Germline assignment: CDR1 SSHAT and CDR2 FNYEAQ (reference sequence). DNA for the CDR3: TGTGCTAGCAGCTTAGACAGGGGATCCTTCAATGAGCAGTTCTTC. As protein: CASSLDRGSFNEQFF.

V and J are TRBV2 and TRBJ2-3; D call uncertain. The germline CDR1 and CDR2 sequences are SNHLY and FYNNEI. The CDR3 extends over 14 amino acids. V was cut by 5 bases and J by 2 bases, with 11 bases left in between. Here the CDR3 DNA reads TGTGCCAGCAGTAGAGACTGGTACACAGATACGCAGTATTTT. Protein: CASSRDWYTDTQYF.

This sequence joins TRBV12-3 or TRBV12-4 and TRBJ2-7, with a possible D match to TRBD1 (6 bases). CDR3 length: 13 amino acids. V was trimmed by 5 bases and J by 7 bases, leaving 15 bases between them. This CDR3 is CASSRSEGDEQYF. The CDR3 bases are TGTGCCAGCAGTCGGTCCGAGGGGGATGAGCAGTACTTC.

This clonotype was seen many times. The chain joins TRBV7-9 to TRBJ1-4; TRBD1 agrees at 10 bases. Germline CDR1 is SEHNR and CDR2 is FQNEAQ (reference sequence). The CDR3 sequence is 13 residues long. Unmatched junction bases numbered 1, after V lost 6 bases and J lost 6 bases. The chain's CDR3 is CASSGTGDEKLFF. CDR3 bases: TGTGCCAGCAGTGGGACAGGGGATGAAAAACTGTTTTTT.

The chain is built from TRBV25-1 and TRBJ1-2; possible D gene TRBD1, 5 bases. Trimming pared 10 bases from V and 2 bases from J, leaving 11 bases between. This CDR3 is built from 12 residues. Germline V gene lookup returns CDR1 MGHDK and CDR2 SYGVNS. The CDR3 DNA reads TGTGCCACCTCGTGGGGGAACTATGGCTACACCTTC. Translating gives CATSWGNYGYTF.

This clonotype has more than one count but fewer than ten. The chain carries TRBV12-3 or TRBV12-4 and TRBJ1-5; D is uncertain. This CDR3 region has 14 residues. V was shortened by 3 bases and J by 6 bases, with 12 bases between the two germline ends. CDR3 in DNA: TGTGCCAGCAGTTTCCCCGCGGTAGGTCAGCCCCAGCATTTT. As protein: CASSFPAVGQPQHF.

The V gene is TRBV12-3 or TRBV12-4, the J gene TRBJ1-3; D is perhaps TRBD1 (5 bases). The CDR3 spans 14 residues. The V end was cut by 3 bases, the J end by 2 bases, with 8 bases between. The CDR3 spells CASSFWTTGNTIYF. The CDR3 DNA reads TGTGCCAGCAGTTTTTGGACAACTGGAAACACCATATATTTT.

The V gene is TRBV7-9, the J gene TRBJ2-3, with 8 positions matching TRBD1. Germline values: CDR1 SEHNR, CDR2 FQNEAQ (reference sequence). The CDR3 is made up of 17 amino acids. V shed 5 bases, J shed 0 bases, and the junction held 10 bases outside the gene matches. CDR3 amino acids: CASSPRWTGTSTDTQYF. The CDR3 nucleotides read TGTGCCAGCAGCCCACGCTGGACAGGGACAAGCACAGATACGCAGTATTTT.

In DNA, the CDR3 is TGTGCCAGCAGCGGAGGGGGATTTAACTATGGCTACACCTTC. This codes for CASSGGGFNYGYTF. The rearrangement links TRBV9 to TRBJ1-2, with a possible D match to TRBD1 (6 bases). V dropped 3 bases and J dropped 1 base, with 10 bases sitting between them. The CDR3 is 14 amino acids. Germline V gene lookup returns CDR1 SGDLS and CDR2 YYNGEE.

The CDR3 DNA sequence: TGTGCCAGCAGTTTTAACAAGGGTTTGGGCTACACCTTC. This codes for CASSFNKGLGYTF. V usage is TRBV12-3 or TRBV12-4 and J usage is TRBJ1-2; D ambiguous. The CDR3 loop spans 13 amino acids. Trimming took off 3 bases at V and 8 bases at J, with 13 bases between the two ends.

The chain employs TRBV20-1 and TRBJ2-2; no clear D. Germline V gene data show CDR1 as DFQATT and CDR2 as SNEGSKA (reference sequence). V lost 0 bases and J 4 bases, leaving 15 bases between the germline ends. CDR3 length: 16 residues. CDR3 sequence reads: CSAREIPDPATGELFF. CDR3 coding DNA: TGCAGTGCTAGAGAAATTCCAGACCCTGCCACCGGGGAGCTGTTTTTT.

This clonotype was counted ten times or more. The rearrangement links TRBV20-1 to TRBJ2-1; D possibly corresponds to TRBD1 (6 bases). The V end lost 6 bases, the J end lost 0 bases, and 18 bases lay between the germline ends. This CDR3 has 16 amino acids. Germline CDR1 DFQATT, CDR2 SNEGSKA (reference sequence). In nucleotides, the CDR3 is TGCAGTGCCAATTACAGGGATCTCAGCTCCTACAATGAGCAGTTCTTC. Its protein is CSANYRDLSSYNEQFF.

The table lists this clonotype with a few counts. The chain is built from TRBV5-1 and TRBJ2-5; 8 positions agree with TRBD2. Trimming removed 4 bases from V and 3 bases from J; junction bases left unmatched: 8. CDR1 SGHRS and CDR2 YFSETQ come from the germline V gene. The CDR3 spans 15 residues. This CDR3 is CASSPGLALEETQYF. The CDR3, as DNA: TGCGCCAGCAGCCCCGGACTAGCTTTGGAAGAGACCCAGTACTTC.

Only a few counts were recorded for this clonotype. The chain combines TRBV20-1 with TRBJ2-1; D is perhaps TRBD1 (5 bases). This CDR3 has 15 amino acids. V was pared by 6 bases and J by 0 bases, with 15 bases between. Germline assignment: CDR1 DFQATT and CDR2 SNEGSKA (reference sequence). CDR3 amino acids: CSAPLGASSYNEQFF. The DNA of the CDR3 is TGCAGTGCCCCGTTAGGGGCTAGCTCCTACAATGAGCAGTTCTTC.

In its sample, this clonotype was seen many times. This sequence joins TRBV4-1 and TRBJ1-2, with TRBD1 identical over 7 bases. The CDR3 has 14 amino acids. The J segment lost 6 bases and the V segment lost 1 base, leaving 5 bases of the junction unmatched. CDR1 and CDR2 from the germline V gene are MGHRA and YSYEKL. In nucleotides, the CDR3 is TGCGCCAGCAGCCAAGTAGTCACAGGGGATGGCTACACCTTC. Residues: CASSQVVTGDGYTF.